The following is a T cell receptor (beta chain) sequence with its context. What it binds is unknown. Each CDR3 protein gets one entry after TCRdb re-called the 5' RACE reads with MiXCR. This sample has 200,000 or so distinct CDR3 sequences, with around 16% found just once. This sample was included in a study of T-cell memory formation after mild COVID-19. Germline assignment: CDR1 SGDLS and CDR2 YYNGEE. This CDR3 is built from 15 residues. V lost 0 bases and J lost 2; bases outside the gene matches: 1. Study-wide points: Among contracting clones, CD4+ were mainly CM/EM and CD8+ enriched in EMRA. Some clones that responded turned up in pre-infection memory, which suggests that cross-reactive memory joined in.

This sequence joins TRBV9 and TRBJ2-1; 8 bases agree with TRBD2. The TCR sequence derives from an adult woman who had mild COVID-19 (a few samples of this study predate the infection). Cell type and time point are not known. Sequenced sample: PBMCs or a T cell subset sorted from them (not recorded which). The CDR3 DNA sequence: TGTGCCAGCAGCGTAGCTAGCGGGCCCTACAATGAGCAGTTCTTC. Protein: CASSVASGPYNEQFF.